This T cell receptor beta chain was obtained from a study of blood T cells in healthy people across ages. Germline CDR1 reads DFQATT; CDR2 reads SNEGSKA (reference sequence). The trim removed 6 bases at V and 6 bases at J, leaving 9 bases unmatched. This CDR3 has 13 residues. Sample-barcoded 5' priming and a J-beta primer mix drove a second PCR of roughly 6 to 12 cycles. TCRdb recomputed calls from the 5' RACE reads with MiXCR, one row per CDR3 protein. This table has about 670,000 distinct CDR3 sequences, roughly two fifths appearing once. The table lists this clonotype with many counts. The rearrangement joins TRBV20-1 to TRBJ2-7; 9 bases fit TRBD1. Source material: blood. This receptor was identified in a man older than 75 in good health. Written as DNA, the CDR3 is TGCAGTGCCCTCCCGGGACAGGGAAGCGAGCAGTACTTC. This encodes CSALPGQGSEQYF.